The rows below give T cell receptor beta chains drawn from one sample of a study of beta chain features in type 1 diabetes. This table comes from immunoSEQ multiplex PCR, and its TCRdb copy is limited to in-frame clones, with some not included. The sample lists around 710,000 clones, roughly 12% occurring once. Sequenced sample: naive CD4+ T cells from blood. These receptors came from a man aged 25 to 45 with type 1 diabetes. Each CDR3 is given with its conserved first and last residue. The order of the fields is clone size, D gene, V gene, J gene, CDR3 protein, CDR3 DNA. A D gene is named only where the DNA matches it firmly. Clone size is stated in some rows and not others, as once, few, many or a class when expanded.

>few|NA|TRBV30|TRBJ2-2
CAWSGVSSPAELFF
TGTGCCTGGAGTGGTGTAAGCTCCCCCGCGGAGCTGTTTTTT
>NA|TRBD1|TRBV4-3|TRBJ1-1
CASSVRSQGGEAFF
TGCGCCAGCAGCGTCCGAAGCCAGGGGGGTGAAGCTTTCTTT
>few|NA|TRBV14|TRBJ2-7
CASSHLVGGGNREQYF
TGTGCCAGCAGCCACCTTGTTGGAGGGGGTAATCGCGAGCAGTACTTC
>few|TRBD1|TRBV11-2|TRBJ2-2
CASRLQGFGNTGELFF
TGTGCCAGCAGATTACAGGGGTTCGGGAACACCGGGGAGCTGTTTTTT
>NA|NA|TRBV7-3|TRBJ1-1
CASSAQMNTEAFF
TGTGCCAGCAGCGCACAGATGAACACTGAAGCTTTCTTT
>NA|TRBD1|TRBV7-9|TRBJ1-5
CASSLVMGDSYSNQPQHF
TGTGCCAGCAGCTTAGTTATGGGGGACAGTTATAGCAATCAGCCCCAGCATTTT
>NA|NA|TRBV7-6|TRBJ1-5
CASSLAAAQPQHF
TGTGCCAGCAGCTTAGCCGCGGCTCAGCCCCAGCATTTT
>NA|TRBD1|TRBV14|TRBJ2-7
CASSQVAGGYSYEQYF
TGTGCCAGCAGCCAAGTCGCAGGGGGATACTCCTACGAGCAGTACTTC
>few|NA|TRBV27|TRBJ1-6
CASSFSNSPLHF
TGTGCCAGCAGTTTTTCGAATTCACCCCTCCACTTT
>NA|NA|TRBV5-6|TRBJ2-7
CASILGIGAAWHEQYF
TGTGCCAGCATCCTTGGAATCGGGGCAGCATGGCACGAGCAGTACTTC
>NA|TRBD1|TRBV19|TRBJ2-7
CASTEGAGGFYEQYF
TGTGCCAGTACCGAAGGGGCAGGGGGATTCTACGAGCAGTACTTC
>few|NA|TRBV7-9|TRBJ1-4
CASSLGRGPTNEKLFF
TGTGCCAGCAGCTTAGGCAGGGGCCCAACTAATGAAAAACTGTTTTTT
>few|NA|TRBV7-9|TRBJ2-3
CASSLAGMDTQYF
TGTGCCAGCAGCTTAGCGGGTATGGATACGCAGTATTTT
>NA|NA|TRBV13|TRBJ1-4
CASSLDGANEKLFF
TGTGCCAGCAGCTTAGATGGGGCTAATGAAAAACTGTTTTTT
>NA|NA|TRBV5-1|TRBJ2-5
CASSPGQLFGRETQYF
TGCGCCAGCAGCCCCGGACAGCTCTTCGGGCGTGAGACCCAGTACTTC
>few|TRBD2|TRBV7-9|TRBJ2-3
CASSLTAGTSGVITDTQYF
TGTGCCAGCAGCTTAACAGCGGGGACTAGCGGGGTAATCACAGATACGCAGTATTTT
>few|NA|TRBV27|TRBJ1-3
CASSLVGQGSGNTIYF
TGTGCCAGCAGTTTGGTGGGGCAGGGCTCTGGAAACACCATATATTTT
>NA|NA|TRBV11-2|TRBJ2-5
CASSLNVVGFSQETQYF
TGTGCCAGCAGTCTAAACGTGGTAGGCTTCTCCCAAGAGACCCAGTACTTC
>few|NA|TRBV29-1|TRBJ1-1
CSVERGNTEAFF
TGCAGCGTTGAAAGAGGGAACACTGAAGCTTTCTTT
>few|NA|TRBV7-2|TRBJ2-4
CASSFTDKNIQYF
TGTGCCAGCAGCTTCACAGATAAAAACATTCAGTACTTC
>NA|TRBD2|TRBV5-1|TRBJ2-3
CASSLTSGRTDTQYF
TGCGCCAGCAGCTTGACTAGCGGACGCACAGATACGCAGTATTTT
>few|NA|TRBV9|TRBJ1-6
CASSVVPDNSPLHF
TGTGCCAGCAGCGTAGTCCCAGATAATTCACCCCTCCACTTT
>NA|TRBD1|TRBV7-2|TRBJ1-1
CASSFQNRGLGTEAFF
TGTGCCAGCAGCTTCCAGAACAGGGGGCTAGGGACTGAAGCTTTCTTT
>few|TRBD1|TRBV5-4|TRBJ2-5
CASSWRTGRDETQYF
TGTGCCAGCAGCTGGCGGACAGGACGGGATGAGACCCAGTACTTC
>few|NA|TRBV14|TRBJ2-1
CASSQDTAYNEQFF
TGTGCCAGCAGCCAAGATACGGCCTACAATGAGCAGTTCTTC
>few|TRBD1|TRBV4-3|TRBJ1-4
CASSLRQGTTNEKLFF
TGCGCCAGCAGCCTACGACAGGGGACAACTAATGAAAAACTGTTTTTT
>few|TRBD1|TRBV7-2|TRBJ2-7
CASSPDRAHEQYF
TGTGCCAGCAGTCCAGACAGGGCCCACGAGCAGTACTTC